This is a list of T cell receptor beta chains from one sample in a study of blood T cell repertoires in COVID-19. Data came from immunoSEQ multiplex PCR; TCRdb stores just in-frame clones and leaves some out. The table includes 200,000 to 300,000 clones, roughly 91% detected once. Sequencing input: PBMCs or T cells enriched from blood (not recorded which). These receptors originate from a woman aged 25-40 years who had recovered from COVID-19. CDR3s include the opening cysteine and the closing phenylalanine or tryptophan. The D gene is left open where the match is weak. Only some rows state a clone size, as once, few, many or a class for expanded clones.

V,D,J,size,CDR3,DNA
TRBV9,-,TRBJ1-2,-,CASSVSGGTPYTF,TGTGCCAGCAGCGTATCGGGGGGCACGCCCTACACCTTC
TRBV4-3,-,TRBJ1-1,-,CASSQGMELNTEAFF,TGCGCCAGCAGCCAAGGGATGGAGTTGAACACTGAAGCTTTCTTT
TRBV9,-,TRBJ1-2,-,CASSVNPPSGYTF,TGTGCCAGCAGCGTTAACCCACCCAGTGGCTACACCTTC
TRBV7-2,TRBD2,TRBJ2-5,-,CASSSPAGRAGETQYF,TGTGCCAGCAGCTCCCCGGCAGGGAGGGCCGGGGAGACCCAGTACTTC
TRBV5-6,TRBD1,TRBJ2-1,-,CASSLQGVQHNEQFF,TGTGCCAGCAGCTTACAGGGGGTTCAACACAATGAGCAGTTCTTC
TRBV28,-,TRBJ1-1,-,CASSFVSEAFF,TGTGCCAGCAGTTTTGTCAGTGAAGCTTTCTTT
TRBV19,-,TRBJ2-5,-,CASQTRGKETQYF,TGTGCCAGTCAAACACGAGGAAAAGAGACCCAGTACTTC
TRBV19,-,TRBJ2-2,-,CASRRVGTTNTGELFF,TGTGCCAGCCGCCGAGTCGGGACAACGAACACCGGGGAGCTGTTTTTT
TRBV30,TRBD1,TRBJ1-1,once,CAWRLGTGYTEAFF,TGTGCCTGGAGACTCGGGACAGGGTACACTGAAGCTTTCTTT
TRBV15,TRBD1,TRBJ1-2,few,CATSRGQGGIYGYTF,TGTGCCACCAGCAGAGGACAGGGAGGCATCTATGGCTACACCTTC
TRBV27,-,TRBJ1-2,-,CASSLDGQPGYGYTF,TGTGCCAGCAGTTTAGACGGCCAGCCGGGATATGGCTACACCTTC
TRBV9,TRBD1,TRBJ1-4,-,CASSVAGGQGGEKLFF,TGTGCCAGCAGCGTCGCTGGGGGACAGGGGGGTGAAAAACTGTTTTTT
TRBV5-6,-,TRBJ1-2,-,CASSLGPVGNYGYTF,TGTGCCAGCAGCTTGGGCCCGGTTGGTAACTATGGCTACACCTTC
TRBV28,-,TRBJ1-5,-,CASNKSNQPQHF,TGTGCCAGCAATAAAAGCAATCAGCCCCAGCATTTT
TRBV4-1,TRBD1,TRBJ1-4,-,CASSQDRASPNEKLFF,TGCGCCAGCAGCCAGGACAGGGCTTCGCCTAATGAAAAACTGTTTTTT
TRBV18,-,TRBJ1-1,-,CASSPSPGFKVGAFF,TGTGCCAGCTCACCAAGTCCAGGCTTCAAGGTAGGAGCTTTCTTT
TRBV4-2,TRBD1,TRBJ1-2,few,CASSQEGGRGLGYTF,TGTGCCAGCAGCCAAGAGGGGGGCAGGGGGCTTGGCTACACCTTC
TRBV19,-,TRBJ1-2,-,CASESQANYGYTF,TGTGCCAGTGAATCTCAAGCAAACTATGGCTACACCTTC
TRBV5-1,-,TRBJ1-1,few,CASSLSGGEWNTEAFF,TGCGCCAGCAGCTTGAGTGGGGGCGAGTGGAACACTGAAGCTTTCTTT
TRBV19,-,TRBJ1-5,-,CASSAGGGGGNQPQHF,TGTGCCAGTAGTGCAGGCGGGGGCGGTGGCAATCAGCCCCAGCATTTT
TRBV6-5,-,TRBJ2-7,few,CASSYARGMGTAEQYF,TGTGCCAGCAGTTACGCCCGGGGAATGGGTACCGCCGAGCAGTACTTC
TRBV10-3,TRBD1,TRBJ1-2,-,CAISEIDRVYGYTF,TGTGCCATCAGTGAGATCGACAGGGTTTATGGCTACACCTTC
TRBV6-4,-,TRBJ2-3,-,CASSVNRGRTDTQYF,TGTGCCAGCAGTGTGAATCGAGGGCGTACAGATACGCAGTATTTT
TRBV18,-,TRBJ1-1,-,CASSPTRTEMNTEAFF,TGTGCCAGCTCACCCACGAGGACAGAGATGAACACTGAAGCTTTCTTT
TRBV30,-,TRBJ1-1,-,CAWREAPHTEAFF,TGTGCCTGGAGGGAGGCGCCACACACTGAAGCTTTCTTT
TRBV19,-,TRBJ2-2,-,CASSGPLGTGRNTGELFF,TGTGCCAGTAGTGGGCCGTTAGGAACAGGCCGAAACACCGGGGAGCTGTTTTTT
TRBV12-3/TRBV12-4,-,TRBJ1-3,-,CASSVAGRVDF,TGTGCCAGCAGTGTGGCGGGGCGAGTAGATTTT
TRBV5-7,TRBD1,TRBJ2-5,once,CASSLSGGQETQYF,TGTGCCAGCAGCTTGTCAGGGGGCCAAGAGACCCAGTACTTC
TRBV27,TRBD2,TRBJ2-1,once,CASSLYRLAGTPINEQFF,TGTGCCAGCAGTTTATACCGACTAGCGGGGACTCCGATCAATGAGCAGTTCTTC
TRBV7-9,TRBD1,TRBJ1-4,-,CASSPGQGEKLFF,TGTGCCAGCAGCCCGGGACAGGGTGAAAAACTGTTTTTT
TRBV5-4,TRBD1,TRBJ2-2,-,CASKRQDRAGELFF,TGTGCCAGCAAGAGACAGGACAGGGCCGGGGAGCTGTTTTTT
TRBV11-2,-,TRBJ1-6,-,CASGLTGDNSPLHF,TGTGCCAGCGGTTTGACTGGCGATAATTCACCCCTCCACTTT
TRBV7-2,-,TRBJ1-1,-,CASSLTSDTRNTEAFF,TGTGCCAGCAGCTTAACCTCAGACACCCGGAACACTGAAGCTTTCTTT
TRBV5-4,TRBD1,TRBJ1-1,once,CATSAIDRGKDTEAFF,TGTGCCACCTCCGCGATCGACAGGGGAAAGGACACTGAAGCTTTCTTT
TRBV11-3,TRBD1,TRBJ1-1,-,CASSRDRNTEAFF,TGTGCCAGCAGCCGGGACAGGAACACTGAAGCTTTCTTT
TRBV14,TRBD1,TRBJ2-7,-,CASSQDLGGTGLGEQYF,TGTGCCAGCAGCCAAGATCTTGGTGGGACAGGGCTGGGGGAGCAGTACTTC
TRBV6-5,-,TRBJ2-1,-,CASSRLNSWNEQFF,TGTGCCAGCAGTCGACTGAATAGTTGGAATGAGCAGTTCTTC
TRBV7-2,TRBD1,TRBJ1-2,-,CASTPEQGGGYTF,TGTGCCAGCACACCAGAACAGGGGGGTGGCTACACCTTC
TRBV28,TRBD1,TRBJ2-7,-,CASSFGDRPSYEQYF,TGTGCCAGCAGTTTCGGGGACAGGCCCTCCTACGAGCAGTACTTC
TRBV3-1/TRBV3-2,TRBD1,TRBJ2-1,-,CASSQENRGHDEQFF,TGTGCCAGCAGCCAAGAGAACAGGGGTCACGATGAGCAGTTCTTC
TRBV30,-,TRBJ1-2,once,CGSRSDGYTF,TGTGGCTCGCGGTCGGATGGCTACACCTTC
TRBV25-1,-,TRBJ1-1,-,CASSGFLRGLNTEAFF,TGTGCCAGCAGTGGGTTCCTCAGGGGCCTGAACACTGAAGCTTTCTTT
TRBV5-1,-,TRBJ1-1,-,CASSFMTGNTEAFF,TGCGCCAGCAGCTTTATGACAGGGAACACTGAAGCTTTCTTT
TRBV9,-,TRBJ1-2,-,CASSVQAMGAPNYGYTF,TGTGCCAGCAGCGTACAAGCGATGGGGGCTCCTAACTATGGCTACACCTTC
TRBV7-2,-,TRBJ2-7,-,CASSLRFRDSGEQYF,TGTGCCAGCAGCTTAAGGTTTCGGGACTCCGGCGAGCAGTACTTC